A single sample is the source of the 17 T cell receptor beta chains below, sequenced in a study of T-cell memory formation after mild COVID-19. TCRdb re-called the 5' RACE reads with MiXCR, one entry per CDR3 protein. The sample lists 250,000 to 300,000 distinct CDR3 sequences, approximately 8.4% occurring once. The specimen was PBMCs or a T cell subset sorted from them (not recorded which). All receptors derive from a man aged 18-30 years who had mild COVID-19 (a few samples of this study predate the infection). Cell type and time point are not known.

This clonotype appeared a few times. The rearrangement links TRBV5-1 to TRBJ2-3; TRBD2 aligns across 9 bases. CDR1 and CDR2 (germline): SGHRS, YFSETQ. Losses at the gene ends were 4 bases for V and 3 bases for J; bases not matched to a gene: 12. The CDR3 totals 17 residues. CDR3 protein: CASSVPAGSGGTDTQYF. The CDR3 nucleotides are TGCGCCAGCAGCGTACCGGCGGGTAGCGGGGGAACAGATACGCAGTATTTT.

A few counts support this clonotype. The chain has TRBV29-1 and TRBJ2-1, with 7 bases lining up with TRBD1. The germline gives CDR1 SQVTM, CDR2 ANQGSEA. The CDR3 is 15 amino acids. V gave up 6 bases and J gave up 6 bases; unmatched junction bases: 14. DNA of the CDR3: TGCAGCGTCAACCCAATACTGACAGGGACCAATGAGCAGTTCTTC. This encodes CSVNPILTGTNEQFF.

The chain employs TRBV11-2 and TRBJ2-7, with 9 bases aligning to TRBD2. Germline assignment: CDR1 SGHAT and CDR2 FQNNGV. The junction had 6 bases not matched to a gene; V was cut back by 2 bases and J by 4 bases. This CDR3 is 15 amino acids long. This chain's CDR3 is CASSLLLAGPYEQYF. In DNA, the CDR3 is TGTGCCAGCAGCTTATTACTAGCGGGCCCTTACGAGCAGTACTTC.

The CDR3 DNA is TGCAGCGTTAACCAGTTCACTGAAGCTTTCTTT. Protein: CSVNQFTEAFF. The V gene is TRBV29-1, the J gene TRBJ1-1; no clear D. Germline values: CDR1 SQVTM, CDR2 ANQGSEA. This CDR3 is 11 amino acids long. V lost 5 bases and J 4 bases, leaving 8 bases between the germline ends.

This clonotype has a handful of counts. The CDR3 sequence is CASSFFSGFATNEKLFF. For the CDR3, the DNA is TGTGCCAGCAGTTTCTTCTCCGGTTTTGCAACTAATGAAAAACTGTTTTTT. The genes are TRBV28 and TRBJ1-4, with D uncertain. The CDR3 extends over 17 amino acids. The V end was cut by 3 bases, the J end by 0 bases, with 14 bases between. The germline gives CDR1 MDHEN, CDR2 SYDVKM.

The chain couples TRBV5-1 to TRBJ1-1; no clear D. This CDR3 has 15 amino acids. Germline loops: CDR1 SGHRS, CDR2 YFSETQ. Deletions cut 3 bases from V and 4 bases from J, with 16 bases between. CDR3 loop: CASSSLSPSGTEAFF. The CDR3, as DNA: TGCGCCAGCAGCTCCCTGAGTCCCAGCGGCACTGAAGCTTTCTTT.

This sequence joins TRBV10-3 and TRBJ2-3; 7 positions match TRBD2. This CDR3 comprises 15 residues. CDR1 and CDR2 (germline): ENHRY, SYGVKD. J was trimmed by 2 bases and V by 4 bases; bases with no gene match: 6. The CDR3 is CAISVGGGYTDTQYF. The CDR3 DNA reads TGTGCCATCAGTGTTGGCGGGGGATACACAGATACGCAGTATTTT.

Only a few counts were recorded for this clonotype. The chain uses TRBV25-1 and TRBJ2-1; 7 bases align to TRBD2. This CDR3 region has 16 residues. After removal of 3 bases from V and 2 bases from J, the junction contained 7 bases not matched to a gene. Germline CDR1 MGHDK, CDR2 SYGVNS. For the CDR3, the DNA is TGTGCCAGCAGTGACGCCGGTGCGGGAGCCTACAATGAGCAGTTCTTC. Its translation is CASSDAGAGAYNEQFF.

This clonotype was recorded a few times. CDR3 DNA sequence: TGCGCCAGCAGCCGGATGGGGCTCACAGATACGCAGTATTTT. This encodes CASSRMGLTDTQYF. The chain combines TRBV5-1 with TRBJ2-3, with D possibly matching TRBD1 (5 bases). Per the germline V gene, CDR1 is SGHRS and CDR2 is YFSETQ. The CDR3 contains 14 residues. The V end was cut by 4 bases, the J end by 2 bases, with 11 bases between.

V usage is TRBV20-1 and J usage is TRBJ2-4; perhaps TRBD2 as D (5 bases). CDR1 and CDR2 (germline): DFQATT, SNEGSKA (reference sequence). Trimming took off 1 base at V and 7 bases at J, with 14 bases between the two ends. The CDR3 length is 14 residues. CDR3 DNA sequence: TGCAGTGCTAGAGGAGGTCGAGGGCCTAACATTCAGTACTTC. Translation gives CSARGGRGPNIQYF.

The CDR3 sequence is CASSPGEYYNEQFF. CDR3 sequence (DNA): TGTGCCAGCAGCCCTGGAGAGTACTACAATGAGCAGTTCTTC. This rearrangement joins TRBV7-3 to TRBJ2-1; D remains ambiguous. CDR3 length: 14 amino acids. Trimming took off 5 bases at V and 3 bases at J, with 11 bases between the two ends. Germline lookup yields CDR1 SGHTA and CDR2 FQGTGA.

This clonotype was seen ten or more times. The V and J genes are TRBV29-1 and TRBJ2-1; unclear D gene. The CDR3 is 11 residues long. CDR1 and CDR2 from the germline V gene are SQVTM and ANQGSEA. V lost 6 bases, J lost 0 bases, and 3 bases lay in between. CDR3 in DNA: TGCAGCGTGGGCTCCTACAATGAGCAGTTCTTC. It yields the protein CSVGSYNEQFF.

The rearrangement joins TRBV5-1 to TRBJ2-5; D perhaps matches TRBD2 (6 bases). Germline CDR1 is SGHRS and CDR2 is YFSETQ. Between the trimmed V and J ends, which lost 0 bases and 4 bases, there was a span of 10 bases. The CDR3 sequence is 14 residues long. The CDR3 here is CASSLGAGSETQYF. The CDR3 DNA follows: TGCGCCAGCAGCTTGGGGGCGGGGTCAGAGACCCAGTACTTC.

This clonotype has just a few counts. A read error may be the cause here, since a much bigger clone is one base away. The chain combines TRBV7-9 with TRBJ1-1; 7 bases are shared with TRBD1. This CDR3 has 12 residues. J was trimmed by 5 bases and V by 4 bases; bases with no gene match: 1. Germline CDR1 is SEHNR and CDR2 is FQNEAQ (reference sequence). CDR3 nucleotide sequence: TGTGCCAGCAGCTCCAGGGGGACTGAAGCTTTCTTT. Protein sequence: CASSSRGTEAFF.

This clonotype showed up just a few times. The chain uses TRBV5-4 and TRBJ1-2; 10 bases align to TRBD1. The CDR3 extends over 15 amino acids. Germline CDR1 SGHNT, CDR2 YYREEE (reference sequence). J lost 3 bases, V lost 4 bases, and 6 bases had no gene match. CDR3 in amino acids: CASSHRDRGHYGYTF. CDR3 in DNA: TGTGCCAGCAGCCACCGGGACAGGGGTCACTATGGCTACACCTTC.

The chain links TRBV20-1 to TRBJ1-6; tentative D call: TRBD1 (6 bases). CDR3 length: 14 residues. V lost 6 bases and J lost 10, with 19 bases in between. Germline lookup yields CDR1 DFQATT and CDR2 SNEGSKA (reference sequence). The chain's CDR3 is CSARTGWGRSPLHF. As DNA, the CDR3 is TGCAGTGCCCGTACAGGGTGGGGTAGGTCACCCCTCCACTTT.

This clonotype has just a few counts. The chain recombines TRBV19 with TRBJ1-2; D might be TRBD1 (5 bases). V was clipped by 3 bases and J by 0 bases, with 5 bases between them. Germline values: CDR1 LNHDA, CDR2 SQIVND (reference sequence). This CDR3 spans 13 amino acids. This CDR3 is CASSMGANYGYTF. CDR3 bases: TGTGCCAGTAGTATGGGGGCTAACTATGGCTACACCTTC.